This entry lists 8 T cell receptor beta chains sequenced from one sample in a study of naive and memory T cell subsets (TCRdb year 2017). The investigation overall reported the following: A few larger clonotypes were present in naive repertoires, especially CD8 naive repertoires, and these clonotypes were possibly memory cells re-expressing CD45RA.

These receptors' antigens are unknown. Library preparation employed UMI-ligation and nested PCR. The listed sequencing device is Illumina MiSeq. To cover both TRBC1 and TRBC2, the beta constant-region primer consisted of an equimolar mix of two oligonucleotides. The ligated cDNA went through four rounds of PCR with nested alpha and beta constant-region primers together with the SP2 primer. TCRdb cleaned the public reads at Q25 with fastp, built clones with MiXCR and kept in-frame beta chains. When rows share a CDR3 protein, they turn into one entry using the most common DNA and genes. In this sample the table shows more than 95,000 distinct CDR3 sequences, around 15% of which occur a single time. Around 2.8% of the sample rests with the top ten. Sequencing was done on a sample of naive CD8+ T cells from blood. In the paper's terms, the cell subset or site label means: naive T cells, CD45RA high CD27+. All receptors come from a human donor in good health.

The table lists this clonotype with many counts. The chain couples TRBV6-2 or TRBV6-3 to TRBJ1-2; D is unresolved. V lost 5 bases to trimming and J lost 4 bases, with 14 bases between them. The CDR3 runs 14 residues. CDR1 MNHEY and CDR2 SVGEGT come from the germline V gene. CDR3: CASSLFDALYGYTF. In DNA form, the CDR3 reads TGTGCCAGCAGTCTCTTTGACGCGCTCTATGGCTACACCTTC.

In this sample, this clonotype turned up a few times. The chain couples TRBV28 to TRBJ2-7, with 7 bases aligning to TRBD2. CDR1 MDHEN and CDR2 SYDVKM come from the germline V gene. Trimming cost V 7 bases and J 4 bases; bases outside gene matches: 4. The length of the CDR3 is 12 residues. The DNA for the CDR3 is TGTGCCAGCACCCCGGGAGGATACGAGCAGTACTTC. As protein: CASTPGGYEQYF. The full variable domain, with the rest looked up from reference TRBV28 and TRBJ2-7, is DVKVTQSSRYLVKRTGEKVFLECVQDMDHENMFWYRQDPGLGLRLIYFSYDVKMKEKGDIPEGYSVSREKKERFSLILESASTNQTSMYLCASTPGGYEQYFGPGTRLTVT.

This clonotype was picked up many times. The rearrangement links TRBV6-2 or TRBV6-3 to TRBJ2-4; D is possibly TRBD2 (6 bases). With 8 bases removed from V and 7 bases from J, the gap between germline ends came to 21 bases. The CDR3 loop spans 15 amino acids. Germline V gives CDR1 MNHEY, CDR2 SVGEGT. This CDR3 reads CASPLGSDYPNIQYF. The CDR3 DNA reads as TGTGCCAGCCCTCTAGGGTCGGACTACCCCAACATTCAGTACTTC.

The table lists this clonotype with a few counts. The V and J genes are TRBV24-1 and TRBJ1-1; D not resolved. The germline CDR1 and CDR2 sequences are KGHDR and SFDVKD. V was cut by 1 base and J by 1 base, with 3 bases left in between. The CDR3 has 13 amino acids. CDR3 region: CATSDFRNTEAFF. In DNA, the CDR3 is TGTGCCACCAGTGATTTTCGGAACACTGAAGCTTTCTTT.

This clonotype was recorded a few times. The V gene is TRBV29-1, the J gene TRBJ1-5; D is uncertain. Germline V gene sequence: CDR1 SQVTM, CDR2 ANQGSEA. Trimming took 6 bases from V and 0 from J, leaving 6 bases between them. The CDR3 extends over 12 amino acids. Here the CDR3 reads CSVTDSNQPQHF. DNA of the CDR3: TGCAGCGTGACGGATAGCAATCAGCCCCAGCATTTT. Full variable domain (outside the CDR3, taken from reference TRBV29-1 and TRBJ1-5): SAVISQKPSRDICQRGTSLTIQCQVDSQVTMMFWYRQQPGQSLTLIATANQGSEATYESGFVIDKFPISRPNLTFSTLTVSNMSPEDSSIYLCSVTDSNQPQHFGDGTRLSIL.

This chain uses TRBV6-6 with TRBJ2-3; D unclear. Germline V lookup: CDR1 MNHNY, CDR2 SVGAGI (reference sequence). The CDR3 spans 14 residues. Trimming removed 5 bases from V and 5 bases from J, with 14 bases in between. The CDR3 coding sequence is TGTGCCAGCAGTACGCCGTGGACGGTAGATACGCAGTATTTT. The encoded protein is CASSTPWTVDTQYF.

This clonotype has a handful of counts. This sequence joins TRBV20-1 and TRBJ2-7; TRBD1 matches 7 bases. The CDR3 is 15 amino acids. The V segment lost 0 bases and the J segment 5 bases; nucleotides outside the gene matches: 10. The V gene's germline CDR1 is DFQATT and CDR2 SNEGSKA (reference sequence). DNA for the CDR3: TGCAGTGCTAGAGAGCCGGGCCAGGGGGTCGACGAGCAGTACTTC. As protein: CSAREPGQGVDEQYF.

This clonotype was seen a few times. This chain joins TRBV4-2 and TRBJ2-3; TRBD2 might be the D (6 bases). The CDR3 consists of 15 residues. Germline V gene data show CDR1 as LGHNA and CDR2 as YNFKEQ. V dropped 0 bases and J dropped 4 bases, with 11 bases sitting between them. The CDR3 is CASSQEGGRPDTQYF. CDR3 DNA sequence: TGTGCCAGCAGCCAAGAGGGGGGACGGCCAGATACGCAGTATTTT.